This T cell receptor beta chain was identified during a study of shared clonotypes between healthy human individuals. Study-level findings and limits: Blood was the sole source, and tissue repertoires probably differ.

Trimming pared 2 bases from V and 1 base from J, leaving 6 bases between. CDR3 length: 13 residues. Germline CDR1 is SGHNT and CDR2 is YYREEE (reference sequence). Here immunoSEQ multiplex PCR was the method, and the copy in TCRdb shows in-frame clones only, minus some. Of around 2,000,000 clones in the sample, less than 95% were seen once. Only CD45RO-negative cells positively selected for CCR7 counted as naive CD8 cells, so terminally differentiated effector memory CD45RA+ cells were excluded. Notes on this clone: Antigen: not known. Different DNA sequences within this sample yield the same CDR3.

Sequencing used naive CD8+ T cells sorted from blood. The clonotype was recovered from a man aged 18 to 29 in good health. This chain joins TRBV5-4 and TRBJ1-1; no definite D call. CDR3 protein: CASSFRGNTEAFF. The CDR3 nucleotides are TGTGCCAGCAGCTTTCGCGGGAACACTGAAGCTTTCTTT.